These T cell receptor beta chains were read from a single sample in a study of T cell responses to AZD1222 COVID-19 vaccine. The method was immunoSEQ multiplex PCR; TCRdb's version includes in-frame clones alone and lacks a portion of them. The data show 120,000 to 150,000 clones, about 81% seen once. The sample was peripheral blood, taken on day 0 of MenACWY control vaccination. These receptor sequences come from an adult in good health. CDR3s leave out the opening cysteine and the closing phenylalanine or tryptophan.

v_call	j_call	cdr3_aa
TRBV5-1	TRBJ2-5	ASSLTAQETQY
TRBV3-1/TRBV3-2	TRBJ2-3	ASSQAGRVPDTQY
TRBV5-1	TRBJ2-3	ASSVNRGDRDGDTQY
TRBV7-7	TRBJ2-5	ASSLVSNGGRETQY
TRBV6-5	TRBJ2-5	ASSLGQLKTQY
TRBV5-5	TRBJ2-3	ASSPGTSGGTDTQY
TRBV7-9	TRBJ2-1	ASSFRGAYNEQF
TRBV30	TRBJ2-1	AWIHPGLAGGYNEQF
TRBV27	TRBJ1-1	ASSLSVGLSNTEAF
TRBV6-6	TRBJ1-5	ASSYGDSANQPQH
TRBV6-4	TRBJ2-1	ASSPTSSNEQF
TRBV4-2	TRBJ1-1	ASSPPGQNTEAF
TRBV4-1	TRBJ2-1	ASSLDTSVGERGNEQF
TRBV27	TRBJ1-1	ASSVSMNTEAF
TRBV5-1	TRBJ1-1	ASSLALGQWVMNTEAF
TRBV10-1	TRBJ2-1	ASLGTSGHNEQF
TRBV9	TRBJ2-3	ASSRTSGGAGDTQY
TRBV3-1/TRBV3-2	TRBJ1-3	ASSQAYRTSGNTIY
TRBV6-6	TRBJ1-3	ASSLASGNTIY
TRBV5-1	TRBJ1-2	ASRTGGENYGYT
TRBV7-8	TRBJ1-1	ASSLYGGQGLNTEAF
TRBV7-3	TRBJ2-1	ASSLRFASSSYNEQF
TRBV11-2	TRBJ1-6	ASSSYRGNSPLH
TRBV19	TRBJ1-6	ASSRTPRTGGGNSPLH
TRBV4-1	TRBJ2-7	ASSPGGLAGVDEQY
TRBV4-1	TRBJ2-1	ASSQDRNEQF
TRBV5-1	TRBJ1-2	ASSGTGGADYGYT
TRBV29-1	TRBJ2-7	SVSQGYSYEQY
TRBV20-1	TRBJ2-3	SAAASQQY
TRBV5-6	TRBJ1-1	ASTPPPGLNTEAF
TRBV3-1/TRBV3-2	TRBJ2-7	ASSQATGSPYEQY
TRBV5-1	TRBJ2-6	ASSSETGFLSGANVLT
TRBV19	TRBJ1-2	ASSSLAGDRVGYT
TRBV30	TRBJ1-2	ASTGGRTEGYT
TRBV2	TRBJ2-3	ASSQTSSTDTQY
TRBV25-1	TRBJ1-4	ASIGGATNEKLF
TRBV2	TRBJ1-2	ASQTGPLNGYT
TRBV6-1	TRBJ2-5	ASSEGASGDSLKETQY
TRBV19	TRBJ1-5	ASSIRTASQPQH
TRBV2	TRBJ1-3	ASTNQDSGNTIY
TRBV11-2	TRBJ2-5	ASSVGGARETQY